This T cell receptor beta chain was captured in a study of cytomegalovirus exposure and HLA in healthy donors. Germline V gives CDR1 SEHNR, CDR2 FQNEAQ (reference sequence). Trimming removed 6 bases from V and 0 bases from J; junction bases left unmatched: 5. The CDR3 is 17 amino acids. Here immunoSEQ multiplex PCR was the method, and the copy in TCRdb shows in-frame clones only, minus some. The table includes about 130,000 clones, around 94% detected once. Material for sequencing was PBMCs. The source is a woman aged 18-30 years in good health and CMV-seronegative. This chain connects TRBV7-9 to TRBJ2-1, with 13 nucleotides matching TRBD2. The CDR3 spells CASRGLAGTSSYNEQFF. In nucleotides, the CDR3 is TGTGCCAGCAGGGGACTAGCGGGGACGAGCTCCTACAATGAGCAGTTCTTC.